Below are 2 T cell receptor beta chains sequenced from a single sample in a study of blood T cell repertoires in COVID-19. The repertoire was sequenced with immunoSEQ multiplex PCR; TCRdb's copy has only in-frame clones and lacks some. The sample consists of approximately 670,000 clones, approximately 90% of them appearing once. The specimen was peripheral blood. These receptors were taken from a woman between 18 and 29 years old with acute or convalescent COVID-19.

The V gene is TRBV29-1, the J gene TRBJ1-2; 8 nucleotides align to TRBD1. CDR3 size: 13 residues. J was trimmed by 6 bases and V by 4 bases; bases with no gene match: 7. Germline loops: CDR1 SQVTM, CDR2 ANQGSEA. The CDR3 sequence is CSVGAGGADGYTF. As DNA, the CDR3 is TGCAGCGTTGGTGCAGGGGGCGCGGATGGCTACACCTTC.

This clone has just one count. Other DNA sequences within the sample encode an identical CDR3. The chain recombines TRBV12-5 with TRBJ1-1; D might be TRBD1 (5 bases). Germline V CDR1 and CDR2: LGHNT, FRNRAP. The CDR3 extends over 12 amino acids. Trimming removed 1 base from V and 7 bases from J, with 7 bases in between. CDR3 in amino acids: CASGLGTGEAFF. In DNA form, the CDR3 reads TGTGCTAGTGGTTTGGGAACAGGTGAAGCTTTCTTT.